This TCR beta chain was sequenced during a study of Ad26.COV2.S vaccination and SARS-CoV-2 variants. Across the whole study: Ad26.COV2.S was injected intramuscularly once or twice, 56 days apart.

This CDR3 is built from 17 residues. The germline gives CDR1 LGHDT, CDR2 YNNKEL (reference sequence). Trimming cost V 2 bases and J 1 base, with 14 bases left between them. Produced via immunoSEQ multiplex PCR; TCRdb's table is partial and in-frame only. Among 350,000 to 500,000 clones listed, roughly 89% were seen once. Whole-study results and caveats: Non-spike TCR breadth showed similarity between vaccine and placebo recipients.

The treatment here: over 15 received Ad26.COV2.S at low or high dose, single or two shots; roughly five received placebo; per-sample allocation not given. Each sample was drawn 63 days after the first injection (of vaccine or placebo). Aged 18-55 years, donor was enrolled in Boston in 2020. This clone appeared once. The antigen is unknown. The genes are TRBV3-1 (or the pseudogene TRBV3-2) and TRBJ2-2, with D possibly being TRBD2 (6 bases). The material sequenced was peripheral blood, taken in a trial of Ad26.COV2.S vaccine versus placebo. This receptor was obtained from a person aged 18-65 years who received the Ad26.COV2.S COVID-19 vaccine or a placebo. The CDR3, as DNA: TGTGCCAGCAGCCAAAGTCAGCTAGCGCTGAACACCGGGGAGCTGTTTTTT. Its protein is CASSQSQLALNTGELFF.